This T cell receptor (beta chain) was obtained from a study of blood T cell repertoires in COVID-19. For the study at large: Sources were T cells, B-cell-depleted T cells, or PBMCs; the material itself was cDNA or gDNA.

Only in-frame clones appear in the TCRdb table, and some are missing; sequencing was by immunoSEQ multiplex PCR. The data contain some 200,000 clones, 70% to 90% of them seen just once; the ten biggest clones take up approximately 6.1%. Sequencing was done on a sample of peripheral blood. The source is an elderly man with acute or convalescent COVID-19.

The CDR3 loop reads CASSQDQGSNTEAFF. The CDR3, as DNA: TGTGCCAGCAGCCAAGATCAGGGGTCGAACACTGAAGCTTTCTTT. The gene calls are TRBV4-2 and TRBJ1-1; tentative D call: TRBD1 (6 bases). Germline V CDR1 and CDR2: LGHNA, YNFKEQ. The CDR3 is 15 residues long. The V end was cut by 0 bases, the J end by 1 base, with 9 bases between.